This TCR beta chain derives from a study of T cell clones after liver transplantation. As for the study in general: Third-party-reactive TCRbeta sequences from pre-transplant mixed lymphocyte reactions served as antigen-independent comparators.

This clone was seen only a few times. TCRdb's table, derived via immunoSEQ multiplex PCR, lists solely in-frame clones and lacks some. The sample shows about 11,000 clones, 71% of them seen only once. V lost 3 bases to trimming and J lost 2 bases, with 10 bases between them. CDR3 length equals 15 residues. CDR1 and CDR2 from the germline V gene are MNHNS and SASEGT. This chain links TRBV6-1 with TRBJ2-2; D may be TRBD1 (6 bases). The source material was CD4+ T cells from blood, sampled around 32 months after liver transplant. This clonotype was obtained from a human patient who received a liver transplant. Some T cells may be provided by the graft donor. As DNA, the CDR3 is TGTGCCAGCAGTGATCGAGGGGGTAACACCGGGGAGCTGTTTTTT. Amino acids: CASSDRGGNTGELFF.